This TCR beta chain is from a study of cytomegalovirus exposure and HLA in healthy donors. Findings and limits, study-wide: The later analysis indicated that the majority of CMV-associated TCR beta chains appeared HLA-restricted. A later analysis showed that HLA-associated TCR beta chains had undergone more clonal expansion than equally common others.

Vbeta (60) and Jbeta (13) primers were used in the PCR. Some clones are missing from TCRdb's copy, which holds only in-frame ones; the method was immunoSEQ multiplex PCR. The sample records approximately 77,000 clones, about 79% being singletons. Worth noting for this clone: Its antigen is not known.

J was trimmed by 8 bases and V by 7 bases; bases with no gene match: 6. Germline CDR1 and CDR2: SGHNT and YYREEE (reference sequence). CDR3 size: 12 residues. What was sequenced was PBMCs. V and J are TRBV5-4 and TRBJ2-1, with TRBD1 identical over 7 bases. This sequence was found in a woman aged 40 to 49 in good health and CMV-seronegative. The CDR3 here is CASGIQGYEQFF. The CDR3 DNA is TGTGCCAGCGGGATACAGGGGTATGAGCAGTTCTTC.